The 30 T cell receptor beta chains listed next were all sequenced from one sample in a study of blood T cell repertoires in COVID-19. Sequenced by immunoSEQ multiplex PCR; TCRdb stores in-frame clones only, minus some. The sample contains about 130,000 clones, around 80% of which appear only once. The sequenced material came from peripheral blood. Receptor source: a man in his sixties who had recovered from COVID-19.

This clone was seen a handful of times. The genes are TRBV7-9 and TRBJ2-1; 7 nucleotides agree with TRBD1. Germline V gives CDR1 SEHNR, CDR2 FQNEAQ (reference sequence). This CDR3 spans 15 amino acids. The ends lost 5 bases at V and 1 base at J; junction bases unmatched: 5. The CDR3 here is CASSRDRISYNEQFF. CDR3 coding DNA: TGTGCCAGCAGCAGGGACAGAATTTCCTACAATGAGCAGTTCTTC.

The V call is TRBV19, the J call TRBJ1-5; TRBD1 matches 10 bases. The CDR3 length is 16 residues. Germline V CDR1 and CDR2: LNHDA, SQIVND (reference sequence). The V and J ends lost 6 bases and 4 bases, in that order; junction bases with no gene match: 9. CDR3 residues: CASRPGQGKQNQPQHF. DNA for the CDR3: TGTGCCAGTAGGCCGGGACAGGGGAAACAGAATCAGCCCCAGCATTTT. Combining the CDR3 with reference TRBV19 and TRBJ1-5 gives the whole variable domain DGGITQSPKYLFRKEGQNVTLSCEQNLNHDAMYWYRQDPGQGLRLIYYSQIVNDFQKGDIAEGYSVSREKKESFPLTVTSAQKNPTAFYLCASRPGQGKQNQPQHFGDGTRLSIL.

This chain links TRBV6-2 or TRBV6-3 with TRBJ2-1; D is possibly TRBD2 (7 bases). CDR3 length: 17 amino acids. V was clipped by 4 bases and J by 1 base, with 17 bases between them. Germline V gene data show CDR1 as MNHEY and CDR2 as SVGEGT. CDR3 amino acids: CASSSPPAGASYNEQFF. For the CDR3, the DNA is TGTGCCAGCAGTTCTCCCCCTGCGGGGGCTTCCTACAATGAGCAGTTCTTC.

The CDR3 here is CASSPWTSGTDTQYF. Written as DNA, the CDR3 is TGTGCCAGCTCACCCTGGACTAGCGGAACAGATACGCAGTATTTT. J is TRBJ2-3 and V is TRBV18; TRBD2 matches at 10 bases. V was pared by 3 bases and J by 3 bases, with 3 bases of the junction left unmatched. This CDR3 contains 15 residues. Germline lookup yields CDR1 KGHSH and CDR2 LQKENI.

This sequence joins TRBV27 and TRBJ2-3; D possibly corresponds to TRBD1 (5 bases). Trimming left V 5 bases short and J 6 bases short, with 18 bases between. The CDR3 is 15 amino acids. Germline CDR1 is MNHEY and CDR2 is SMNVEV (reference sequence). Here the CDR3 DNA reads TGTGCCAGCAGTCCTCTCAGACAGAGTCAGGATACGCAGTATTTT. Its translation is CASSPLRQSQDTQYF.

CDR3 region: CASTIDGDYGYTF. The DNA for the CDR3 is TGTGCCAGCACCATTGACGGAGACTATGGCTACACCTTC. This chain joins TRBV28 and TRBJ1-2; D not certain. Germline values: CDR1 MDHEN, CDR2 SYDVKM. Between the trimmed V and J ends, which lost 7 bases and 3 bases, there was a span of 12 bases. The CDR3 has 13 amino acids.

This chain joins TRBV3-1 (or the pseudogene TRBV3-2) and TRBJ2-1; D not certain. V was cut by 0 bases and J by 2 bases, with 8 bases left in between. The CDR3 loop spans 15 amino acids. CDR1 is LGHDT and CDR2 is YNNKEL in the germline V gene (reference sequence). This CDR3 reads CASSQDSQAYNEQFF. CDR3 DNA: TGTGCCAGCAGCCAAGACTCTCAGGCCTACAATGAGCAGTTCTTC.

This rearrangement joins TRBV7-3 to TRBJ2-3; D is uncertain. This CDR3 comprises 15 residues. The germline gives CDR1 SGHTA, CDR2 FQGTGA. Trimming stripped 1 base from V and 4 bases from J, with 12 bases between. The CDR3 protein is CASSLSGAKADTQYF. Written as DNA, the CDR3 is TGTGCCAGCAGCTTAAGTGGAGCGAAAGCAGATACGCAGTATTTT. The whole variable domain, filled in from reference TRBV7-3 and TRBJ2-3, reads GAGVSQTPSNKVTEKGKYVELRCDPISGHTALYWYRQSLGQGPEFLIYFQGTGAADDSGLPNDRFFAVRPEGSVSTLKIQRTERGDSAVYLCASSLSGAKADTQYFGPGTRLTVL.

The chain combines TRBV5-8 with TRBJ1-4; D not certain. The CDR3 consists of 13 residues. The germline V gene has CDR1 SGHTS and CDR2 YDEGEE. Trimming stripped 3 bases from V and 3 bases from J, with 6 bases between. CDR3 nucleotide sequence: TGTGCCAGCAGCTCCCTAGCTAATGAAAAACTGTTTTTT. This translates into CASSSLANEKLFF.

The CDR3, as DNA: TGCGCCAGCAGCTTGAGCCGGACAAACACCGGGGAGCTGTTTTTT. This translates into CASSLSRTNTGELFF. The chain joins TRBV5-1 to TRBJ2-2; D perhaps matches TRBD1 (5 bases). Germline-derived CDR1 and CDR2 are SGHRS and YFSETQ. The CDR3 covers 15 residues. Trimming left V 1 base short and J 2 bases short, with 9 bases between.

This chain links TRBV6-5 with TRBJ2-7; 14 nucleotides match TRBD2. Trimming removed 4 bases from V and 11 bases from J; junction bases left unmatched: 10. This CDR3 comprises 15 residues. Germline values: CDR1 MNHEY, CDR2 SVGAGI. CDR3: CASSWAGTSGGSEYF. CDR3 nucleotide sequence: TGTGCCAGCAGTTGGGCAGGGACTAGCGGGGGTTCAGAGTACTTC.

V and J are TRBV30 and TRBJ1-3; 10 bases are shared with TRBD1. V shed 2 bases and J 4 bases; nucleotides not matched to a gene: 11. Germline V gene sequence: CDR1 GTSNPN, CDR2 SVGIG (reference sequence). The CDR3 is 17 residues long. CDR3 protein: CAWSSSRTGGFGNTIYF. The CDR3 nucleotides read TGTGCCTGGAGTTCTTCCCGGACAGGGGGTTTCGGAAACACCATATATTTT.

This CDR3 reads CASSRDRTNTGELFF. The CDR3 bases are TGTGCCAGCAGCCGGGACAGGACTAACACCGGGGAGCTGTTTTTT. J is TRBJ2-2 and V is TRBV11-2; 8 bases are a match to TRBD1. The CDR3 sequence is 15 residues long. In germline, CDR1 is SGHAT, CDR2 FQNNGV. Germline trimming cut 5 bases from V and 2 bases from J; bases unmatched to any gene: 4.

V is TRBV6-6 and J is TRBJ2-2, with D tentatively TRBD2 (6 bases). The CDR3 loop spans 14 amino acids. Germline V gene lookup returns CDR1 MNHNY and CDR2 SVGAGI (reference sequence). Trimming stripped 7 bases from V and 5 bases from J, with 14 bases between. DNA of the CDR3: TGTGCCAGCACCCCGCCAGGGAGGACCGGGGAGCTGTTTTTT. The encoded protein is CASTPPGRTGELFF.

This chain uses TRBV28 with TRBJ2-7; 7 positions agree with TRBD1. CDR3 length equals 15 residues. Trimming at V came to 6 bases and at J to 1 base, leaving 9 bases not matched to a gene. The germline V gene has CDR1 MDHEN and CDR2 SYDVKM. The CDR3 bases are TGTGCCAGCAGGGAACAGGGGTCACCTTCCTACGAGCAGTACTTC. Its protein product is CASREQGSPSYEQYF.

The J gene is TRBJ1-1, the V gene TRBV7-2; 7 bases agree with TRBD1. V shed 5 bases and J 8 bases; nucleotides not matched to a gene: 2. Germline-derived CDR1 and CDR2 are SGHTA and FQGNSA. The CDR3 is 11 residues long. The DNA for the CDR3 is TGTGCCAGCAGCCCGGACAGGGAAGCTTTCTTT. Translation: CASSPDREAFF.

The V and J genes are TRBV19 and TRBJ1-1; 11 bases align to TRBD1. Germline V CDR1 and CDR2: LNHDA, SQIVND (reference sequence). The CDR3 has 17 amino acids. J gave up 0 bases and V 3 bases, and 6 bases lay outside the gene matches. The CDR3 DNA follows: TGTGCCAGTAGTATCGGACAGGGGGCGGTTGTGAACACTGAAGCTTTCTTT. Amino acids: CASSIGQGAVVNTEAFF.

This clone occurred a few times. This sequence joins TRBV28 and TRBJ2-3; 14 bases match TRBD2. V shed 1 base and J 0 bases; nucleotides not matched to a gene: 6. The CDR3 is 19 residues long. Germline CDR1 and CDR2: MDHEN and SYDVKM. CDR3 region: CASSLYPGLAGASTDTQYF. The CDR3 region has the DNA TGTGCCAGCAGTTTATATCCGGGACTAGCGGGGGCTAGCACAGATACGCAGTATTTT.

The rearrangement links TRBV10-3 to TRBJ1-1, with a possible D match to TRBD1 (5 bases). The V and J ends lost 6 bases and 5 bases respectively, with 13 bases between them. CDR3 size: 13 residues. The germline gives CDR1 ENHRY, CDR2 SYGVKD. As DNA, the CDR3 is TGTGCCATCAGAGGGGAAGTTGGGACTGAAGCTTTCTTT. Encoded protein: CAIRGEVGTEAFF.

V gene TRBV27 combines with J gene TRBJ2-7, with 9 bases lining up with TRBD1. V dropped 10 bases and J dropped 5; count of bases not matched to a gene: 18. This CDR3 contains 16 residues. CDR1 MNHEY and CDR2 SMNVEV come from the germline V gene (reference sequence). The CDR3 region is CATNQRQGGIWDEQYF. DNA of the CDR3: TGTGCCACCAATCAAAGACAGGGGGGAATTTGGGACGAGCAGTACTTC.

V usage is TRBV9 and J usage is TRBJ1-3; D gene unclear. This CDR3 has 16 residues. Trimming removed 0 bases at V and 0 bases at J, with 10 bases between. From germline, CDR1 is SGDLS and CDR2 YYNGEE. The CDR3 DNA reads TGTGCCAGCAGCGTAGGCCCGGACTACTCTGGAAACACCATATATTTT. This translates into CASSVGPDYSGNTIYF.

The rearrangement links TRBV11-2 to TRBJ2-2; the match to TRBD2 covers 14 bases. The CDR3 length is 18 residues. Trimming took 5 bases from V and 5 from J; bases not matched to a gene: 10. Germline assignment: CDR1 SGHAT and CDR2 FQNNGV. In nucleotides, the CDR3 is TGTGCCAGCAGCAATTATCCGGGACTAGCGGGAGAGACCGGGGAGCTGTTTTTT. Amino acids: CASSNYPGLAGETGELFF.

This chain connects TRBV11-2 to TRBJ2-2; 8 bases fit TRBD1. The CDR3 extends over 15 amino acids. The V gene end was trimmed by 4 bases and the J gene end by 7 bases; junction bases not matched to a gene: 8. Per germline, CDR1 SGHAT and CDR2 FQNNGV. CDR3: CASSYAGGANGELFF. CDR3 sequence (DNA): TGTGCCAGCAGCTATGCAGGGGGCGCGAACGGGGAGCTGTTTTTT.

V usage is TRBV5-5 and J usage is TRBJ2-7, with a weak D call TRBD2 (5 bases). The CDR3 extends over 12 amino acids. Per germline, CDR1 SGHKS and CDR2 YYEKEE (reference sequence). The V end was cut by 3 bases, the J end by 9 bases, with 13 bases between. CDR3 nucleotides: TGTGCCAGCAGCTACCCCTCGGCGGGGCAGTACTTC. Residues: CASSYPSAGQYF.

V gene TRBV19 combines with J gene TRBJ1-2, with 9 bases identical to TRBD1. The CDR3 spans 14 residues. The V gene end was trimmed by 6 bases and the J gene end by 4 bases; junction bases not matched to a gene: 6. In germline, CDR1 is LNHDA, CDR2 SQIVND (reference sequence). The CDR3 DNA reads as TGTGCCAGTAGATCGGACAGGGGTTCCTATGGCTACACCTTC. It translates to CASRSDRGSYGYTF.

The chain links TRBV5-1 to TRBJ2-2, with TRBD2 matching over 7 bases. V was clipped by 4 bases and J by 3 bases; unmatched bases: 12. The CDR3 extends over 17 amino acids. Germline V gene sequence: CDR1 SGHRS, CDR2 YFSETQ. The CDR3 is CASSPVGLAVYTGELFF. Written as DNA, the CDR3 is TGCGCCAGCAGCCCCGTAGGGCTAGCGGTTTACACCGGGGAGCTGTTTTTT.

This rearrangement joins TRBV12-3 or TRBV12-4 to TRBJ1-3; no definite D call. Trimming shortened V by 2 bases and J by 4 bases, and 6 bases separated the two germline ends. The CDR3 runs 13 residues. For the CDR3, the DNA is TGTGCCAGCAGTTTAACACAGGGAAACACCATATATTTT. Translation gives CASSLTQGNTIYF.

V gene TRBV6-5 combines with J gene TRBJ1-2; D is ambiguous. There are 13 residues in the CDR3. Trimming left V 6 bases short and J 7 bases short, with 15 bases between. Germline V lookup: CDR1 MNHEY, CDR2 SVGAGI. CDR3 protein: CASSADFRTGYTF. The CDR3, as DNA: TGTGCCAGCAGCGCCGACTTCCGCACTGGCTACACCTTC.

The chain links TRBV2 to TRBJ1-2; weak D call: TRBD1 (6 bases). V shed 1 base and J shed 4 bases, with 7 bases lying between them. The CDR3 has 13 residues. The germline V gene has CDR1 SNHLY and CDR2 FYNNEI. The CDR3 DNA is TGTGCCAGCAGTGAAGGGGGGCGCTATGGCTACACCTTC. Translated: CASSEGGRYGYTF.

The V gene is TRBV29-1, the J gene TRBJ2-3, with 8 bases identical to TRBD2. V shed 4 bases, J shed 2 bases, and the junction held 11 bases outside the gene matches. The germline gives CDR1 SQVTM, CDR2 ANQGSEA. The CDR3 totals 16 residues. For the CDR3, the DNA is TGCAGCGTTGTTAGCCCAGCGGGGGCGATCACAGATACGCAGTATTTT. Its translation is CSVVSPAGAITDTQYF.